These 5 T cell receptor beta chains were all obtained from the same sample, sequenced in a study of T cells after yellow fever vaccination. TCRdb independently ran MiXCR on the 5' RACE reads; one entry per CDR3 protein. The sample lists 400,000 to 650,000 distinct CDR3 sequences, roughly 22% occurring once. The sequenced sample was PBMCs, obtained 21 days after the first yellow fever vaccination. The receptor source for this set is a man younger than 35 who received the YFV17D yellow fever vaccine.

The chain employs TRBV15 and TRBJ1-2; no definite D call. The V gene lost 1 base and the J gene lost 1 base, with 7 bases spanning the gap. CDR3 length: 14 residues. Germline values: CDR1 LNHNV, CDR2 YYDKDF (reference sequence). In DNA form, the CDR3 reads TGTGCCACCAGCAGAGCGAGGGATAACTATGGCTACACCTTC. This codes for CATSRARDNYGYTF.

This clonotype has just a few counts. V and J are TRBV7-9 and TRBJ1-2, with 10 bases fitting TRBD1. Looked up from germline, CDR1 is SEHNR and CDR2 is FQNEAQ (reference sequence). Unmatched junction bases numbered 4, after V lost 1 base and J lost 5 bases. The CDR3 runs to 15 residues. The CDR3 is CASSLGQGAFYGYTF. The CDR3 DNA reads TGTGCCAGCAGCTTAGGACAGGGGGCGTTTTATGGCTACACCTTC.

The V and J genes are TRBV7-2 and TRBJ1-1; TRBD1 might be the D (6 bases). The germline gives CDR1 SGHTA, CDR2 FQGNSA. Trimming took off 6 bases at V and 4 bases at J, with 15 bases between the two ends. The CDR3 is made up of 14 amino acids. The DNA of the CDR3 is TGTGCCAGCAGGCGGCAGAGGGGGGGCACTGAAGCTTTCTTT. Its protein is CASRRQRGGTEAFF.

This clonotype was observed a handful of times. J is TRBJ2-2 and V is TRBV7-6; unclear D gene. There are 15 residues in the CDR3. Trimming stripped 1 base from V and 7 bases from J, with 13 bases between. The germline gives CDR1 SGHVS, CDR2 FNYEAQ. Here the CDR3 reads CASSLVRPQIGELFF. CDR3 DNA sequence: TGTGCCAGCAGCTTAGTCAGACCACAGATCGGGGAGCTGTTTTTT.

This chain uses TRBV6-5 with TRBJ1-2; 7 nucleotides line up with TRBD1. CDR1 MNHEY and CDR2 SVGAGI come from the germline V gene. There are 15 residues in the CDR3. Unmatched junction bases numbered 5, after V lost 0 bases and J lost 4 bases. This CDR3 reads CASSYSLTGAYGYTF. CDR3 DNA: TGTGCCAGCAGTTACTCCCTTACAGGGGCCTATGGCTACACCTTC.